This T cell receptor beta chain appears in the sequencing data of a study of chemoradiotherapy in HPV16-positive cancers. Germline V gene data show CDR1 as SGDLS and CDR2 as YYNGEE. CDR3 size: 15 residues. Trimming stripped 4 bases from V and 2 bases from J, with 13 bases between. Some clones are missing from TCRdb's copy, which holds only in-frame ones; the method was immunoSEQ multiplex PCR. The table records 10,000 to 15,000 clones, roughly 89% of them present only once. Samples were taken several times over chemoradiotherapy. General study findings and limits: In HPV16-positive patients, HPV-responsive T-cell expansion tracked better recurrence-free survival. Candidate HPV-specific clones and E7-related TCR motifs grew in tumor during treatment. The functional HPV-specific definition rests on just a couple of HPV16-positive patients.

As regards this clone: Its antigen is unidentified.

The chain has TRBV9 and TRBJ2-1; D gene uncertain. This TCR was sampled from a human donor with HPV-associated anogenital cancer. The source material was blood, sampled from a patient who underwent chemoradiotherapy. This CDR3 is CASSLAQTPYNEQFF. The CDR3 bases are TGTGCCAGCAGCCTGGCTCAAACACCCTACAATGAGCAGTTCTTC.